These 8 T cell receptor beta chains share one sample of origin, sequenced in a study of blood T cell repertoires in COVID-19. Data came from immunoSEQ multiplex PCR; TCRdb stores just in-frame clones and leaves some out. Of 350,000 to 450,000 clones in the sample, approximately 81% were seen once. Specimen: peripheral blood. These receptors originate from a woman aged 18-29 years with acute or convalescent COVID-19.

V is TRBV6-6 and J is TRBJ1-1; D is perhaps TRBD1 (5 bases). Germline V gene lookup returns CDR1 MNHNY and CDR2 SVGAGI (reference sequence). The CDR3 runs 17 residues. V was pared by 5 bases and J by 3 bases, with 22 bases between. CDR3 nucleotide sequence: TGTGCCAGCAGTCCGGGCGGGACGGGAGGATTTTACACTGAAGCTTTCTTT. This encodes CASSPGGTGGFYTEAFF.

There are a few counts of this clone. The chain has TRBV2 and TRBJ2-1; 12 nucleotides line up with TRBD2. This CDR3 region has 15 residues. Unmatched junction bases numbered 9, after V lost 5 bases and J lost 10 bases. CDR1 is SNHLY, CDR2 FYNNEI, per germline. The CDR3 bases are TGTGCCAGCAGTCCTACTAGCGGGGGGCTTCAGGAGCAGTTCTTC. Translation gives CASSPTSGGLQEQFF.

The V gene is TRBV6-5, the J gene TRBJ1-2; no definite D call. The V gene lost 0 bases and the J gene lost 3 bases, with 8 bases spanning the gap. The CDR3 loop spans 14 amino acids. Looked up from germline, CDR1 is MNHEY and CDR2 is SVGAGI. The CDR3 nucleotides read TGTGCCAGCAGTTACTCACCACGGTACTATGGCTACACCTTC. Translated: CASSYSPRYYGYTF.

V and J are TRBV7-9 and TRBJ1-4, with D possibly matching TRBD1 (6 bases). The CDR3 runs to 15 residues. The ends were cut back, 1 base at V and 6 bases at J, with 12 bases in the middle. CDR1 SEHNR and CDR2 FQNEAQ come from the germline V gene (reference sequence). This chain's CDR3 is CASSLDRVRDEKLFF. The DNA of the CDR3 is TGTGCCAGCAGCTTAGACAGGGTGCGGGATGAAAAACTGTTTTTT.

The chain links TRBV11-2 to TRBJ2-7, with 12 bases matching TRBD1. The CDR3 length is 17 residues. J gave up 7 bases and V 1 base, and 11 bases lay outside the gene matches. Germline V gene lookup returns CDR1 SGHAT and CDR2 FQNNGV. This CDR3 reads CASSLVSLGQGANEQYF. The CDR3 nucleotides read TGTGCCAGCAGCTTAGTATCGTTGGGACAGGGGGCAAATGAGCAGTACTTC.

The chain joins TRBV7-6 to TRBJ1-1; TRBD1 aligns across 7 bases. Germline CDR1 SGHVS, CDR2 FNYEAQ. The trim removed 5 bases at V and 2 bases at J, leaving 8 bases unmatched. This CDR3 spans 15 amino acids. The CDR3 DNA follows: TGTGCCAGCAGCCAACGACAGGGTCTAAACACTGAAGCTTTCTTT. It yields the protein CASSQRQGLNTEAFF.

The chain joins TRBV24-1 to TRBJ1-2; 11 bases are shared with TRBD1. V gave up 4 bases and J gave up 3 bases; unmatched junction bases: 6. The CDR3 runs 16 residues. Germline assignment: CDR1 KGHDR and CDR2 SFDVKD. CDR3 sequence reads: CATSDPRTGGDYGYTF. DNA for the CDR3: TGTGCCACCAGTGACCCCCGGACAGGGGGCGACTATGGCTACACCTTC.

This clone has just one count. The chain links TRBV11-2 to TRBJ2-2; tentatively, D is TRBD2 (6 bases). V was pared by 5 bases and J by 0 bases, with 13 bases between. The CDR3 extends over 16 amino acids. Germline CDR1 and CDR2: SGHAT and FQNNGV. The CDR3 nucleotides read TGTGCCAGCAGCCCCACCGGGGGTACGAACACCGGGGAGCTGTTTTTT. It specifies CASSPTGGTNTGELFF. The full variable domain, its missing parts supplied by reference TRBV11-2 and TRBJ2-2, is EAGVAQSPRYKIIEKRQSVAFWCNPISGHATLYWYQQILGQGPKLLIQFQNNGVVDDSQLPKDRFSAERLKGVDSTLKIQPAKLEDSAVYLCASSPTGGTNTGELFFGEGSRLTVL.